A single sample gave rise to the 32 T cell receptor beta chains below, sequenced in a study of T cell changes during pregnancy in multiple sclerosis. Assay used: immunoSEQ multiplex PCR; TCRdb lists only in-frame clones, some missing. This table has tens of thousands of clones, about 89% appearing once. The material was CD8+ T cells from peripheral blood mononuclear cells, obtained before pregnancy. The receptors were sampled from a female donor with multiple sclerosis, enrolled in a pregnancy study.

This rearrangement joins TRBV4-2 to TRBJ2-7, with D possibly matching TRBD2 (6 bases). The germline V gene has CDR1 LGHNA and CDR2 YNFKEQ. The CDR3 runs 14 residues. With 6 bases removed from V and 4 bases from J, the gap between germline ends came to 16 bases. The chain's CDR3 is CASSPTLGGYEQYF. The CDR3 DNA is TGTGCCAGCAGTCCCACTTTGGGAGGTTACGAGCAGTACTTC.

The CDR3 bases are TGTGCCAGCAGCTACCCAGGGGGGTACGAGCAGTACTTC. Its translation is CASSYPGGYEQYF. The chain combines TRBV7-9 with TRBJ2-7; the D gene is possibly TRBD1 (7 bases). This CDR3 is 13 amino acids long. The germline V gene has CDR1 SEHNR and CDR2 FQNEAQ (reference sequence). V dropped 4 bases and J dropped 4 bases, with 11 bases sitting between them.

This clone has a handful of counts. V usage is TRBV6-1 and J usage is TRBJ2-3; D is perhaps TRBD2 (6 bases). Deletions cut 2 bases from V and 4 bases from J, with 13 bases between. CDR1 and CDR2 from the germline V gene are MNHNS and SASEGT. The CDR3 has 15 amino acids. This CDR3 is CASSEREEGADTQYF. The CDR3 bases are TGTGCCAGCAGTGAACGAGAGGAGGGTGCAGATACGCAGTATTTT.

The V and J genes are TRBV7-9 and TRBJ2-2; 8 nucleotides line up with TRBD2. This CDR3 comprises 17 residues. V lost 7 bases and J lost 2; bases outside the gene matches: 12. Germline V gene sequence: CDR1 SEHNR, CDR2 FQNEAQ (reference sequence). CDR3 loop: CASIDSALAGNTGELFF. The CDR3 DNA is TGTGCCAGCATCGATTCCGCCCTAGCGGGTAACACCGGGGAGCTGTTTTTT.

The J gene is TRBJ2-5, the V gene TRBV25-1, with TRBD1 matching over 9 bases. Trimming cost V 3 bases and J 5 bases; bases outside gene matches: 10. Germline-derived CDR1 and CDR2 are MGHDK and SYGVNS. This CDR3 has 16 residues. For the CDR3, the DNA is TGTGCCAGCAGTGATTGGGAACAGGGGGCGACGGAGACCCAGTACTTC. This encodes CASSDWEQGATETQYF. Drawing the rest from reference TRBV25-1 and TRBJ2-5, the complete variable domain is EADIYQTPRYLVIGTGKKITLECSQTMGHDKMYWYQQDPGMELHLIHYSYGVNSTEKGDLSSESTVSRIRTEHFPLTLESARPSHTSQYLCASSDWEQGATETQYFGPGTRLLVL.

This chain joins TRBV2 and TRBJ2-3; 9 bases fit TRBD1. Germline CDR1 reads SNHLY; CDR2 reads FYNNEI. The J segment lost 2 bases and the V segment lost 4 bases, leaving 1 base of the junction unmatched. The CDR3 runs to 14 residues. CDR3 residues: CASSGDRATDTQYF. The CDR3 nucleotides read TGTGCCAGCAGTGGGGACAGGGCCACAGATACGCAGTATTTT.

V and J are TRBV28 and TRBJ2-1, with D hard to call. This CDR3 is 14 amino acids long. Germline CDR1 reads MDHEN; CDR2 reads SYDVKM. V lost 6 bases to trimming and J lost 1 base, with 10 bases between them. CDR3 DNA sequence: TGTGCCAGCAGCCTATTAAATTCCTACAATGAGCAGTTCTTC. Residues: CASSLLNSYNEQFF.

This chain uses TRBV19 with TRBJ2-1; D is perhaps TRBD2 (6 bases). The ends were cut back, 4 bases at V and 3 bases at J, with 10 bases in the middle. Looked up from germline, CDR1 is LNHDA and CDR2 is SQIVND (reference sequence). CDR3 size: 14 residues. Written as DNA, the CDR3 is TGTGCCAGTAGTACTGGCGGGAACTACAATGAGCAGTTCTTC. Translating it yields CASSTGGNYNEQFF.

This clone was counted only a few times. For the CDR3, the DNA is TGTGCCAGCAGTTTTGGGACTAGCGTTTCCTACGAGCAGTACTTC. Protein product: CASSFGTSVSYEQYF. The chain combines TRBV28 with TRBJ2-7; 10 bases fit TRBD2. After removal of 3 bases from V and 1 base from J, the junction contained 3 bases not matched to a gene. Germline V CDR1 and CDR2: MDHEN, SYDVKM. This CDR3 is built from 15 residues. The entire variable domain, with the rest obtained from reference TRBV28 and TRBJ2-7, is as follows: DVKVTQSSRYLVKRTGEKVFLECVQDMDHENMFWYRQDPGLGLRLIYFSYDVKMKEKGDIPEGYSVSREKKERFSLILESASTNQTSMYLCASSFGTSVSYEQYFGPGTRLTVT.

This clone occurred a few times. J is TRBJ2-3 and V is TRBV6-5, with TRBD1 as a possible D gene (6 bases). CDR3 length equals 14 residues. Per the germline V gene, CDR1 is MNHEY and CDR2 is SVGAGI. Between the trimmed V and J ends, which lost 6 bases and 6 bases, there was a span of 16 bases. CDR3 in amino acids: CASSLDSRLDTQYF. The CDR3, as DNA: TGTGCCAGCAGCTTGGACAGTAGGTTGGATACGCAGTATTTT.

This clone was observed once. V and J are TRBV15 and TRBJ2-5; 10 bases agree with TRBD2. CDR3 length: 15 residues. CDR1 is LNHNV and CDR2 is YYDKDF in the germline V gene (reference sequence). Trimming took 8 bases from V and 1 from J; bases not matched to a gene: 7. CDR3 loop: CATWPSGSSQETQYF. Here the CDR3 DNA reads TGTGCCACCTGGCCTAGCGGGAGTAGCCAAGAGACCCAGTACTTC.

The V gene is TRBV5-8, the J gene TRBJ1-1, with 7 bases fitting TRBD1. In germline, CDR1 is SGHTS, CDR2 YDEGEE. The CDR3 is made up of 14 amino acids. Trimming cost V 2 bases and J 5 bases; bases outside gene matches: 6. The CDR3 loop is CASSFRTGETEAFF. As DNA, the CDR3 is TGTGCCAGCAGCTTTAGGACAGGTGAAACTGAAGCTTTCTTT. Filled out from reference TRBV5-8 and TRBJ1-1, the complete variable domain reads EAGVTQSPTHLIKTRGQQATLRCSPISGHTSVYWYQQALGLGLQFLLWYDEGEERNRGNFPPRFSGRQFPNYSSELNVNALELEDSALYLCASSFRTGETEAFFGQGTRLTVV.

The chain employs TRBV7-9 and TRBJ2-2; possible D gene TRBD1, 5 bases. CDR3 length equals 16 residues. V lost 6 bases and J 4 bases, leaving 18 bases between the germline ends. Germline assignment: CDR1 SEHNR and CDR2 FQNEAQ (reference sequence). The CDR3 region is CASRPPDISATGELFF. The DNA for the CDR3 is TGTGCCAGCAGACCCCCGGACATCTCAGCCACCGGGGAGCTGTTTTTT.

The rearrangement links TRBV5-4 to TRBJ2-5; 12 bases line up with TRBD2. CDR1 is SGHNT and CDR2 is YYREEE in the germline V gene (reference sequence). Trimming took 1 base from V and 2 from J; bases not matched to a gene: 6. The length of the CDR3 is 17 residues. The CDR3 reads CASSLQLAGGLQETQYF. CDR3 DNA sequence: TGTGCCAGCAGCTTGCAACTAGCGGGAGGCCTACAAGAGACCCAGTACTTC.

The CDR3 nucleotides are TGTGCCTGTTCGGGGACTAGCTCTGCCGGGGAGCTGTTTTTT. This encodes CACSGTSSAGELFF. V is TRBV30 and J is TRBJ2-2; 9 positions match TRBD2. In germline, CDR1 is GTSNPN, CDR2 SVGIG (reference sequence). The length of the CDR3 is 14 residues. V lost 6 bases to trimming and J lost 6 bases; unmatched junction nucleotides: 8.

The J gene is TRBJ1-5, the V gene TRBV19; 7 bases align to TRBD1. V was pared by 6 bases and J by 5 bases, with 10 bases of the junction left unmatched. The CDR3 consists of 15 residues. Germline V gene sequence: CDR1 LNHDA, CDR2 SQIVND (reference sequence). The CDR3 here is CASRRQGSGYQPQHF. The CDR3 coding sequence is TGTGCCAGTAGGAGACAGGGAAGTGGGTATCAGCCCCAGCATTTT.

This chain connects TRBV27 to TRBJ2-1; a weak D match, TRBD2 (5 bases). Trimming removed 9 bases from V and 0 bases from J, with 12 bases in between. This CDR3 is 14 amino acids long. The germline gives CDR1 MNHEY, CDR2 SMNVEV (reference sequence). CDR3 coding DNA: TGTGCCAGTGCAAGCGGCAGCTCCTACAATGAGCAGTTCTTC. It encodes CASASGSSYNEQFF.

This clone was counted only a few times. The chain carries TRBV14 and TRBJ2-7; D gene uncertain. Germline CDR1 SGHDN, CDR2 FVKESK. Trimming left V 6 bases short and J 1 base short, with 4 bases between. The CDR3 totals 11 residues. This chain's CDR3 is CASSNSYEQYF. The CDR3 nucleotides read TGTGCCAGCAGTAATTCCTACGAGCAGTACTTC. The variable domain in full, with the rest retrieved from reference TRBV14 and TRBJ2-7, is EAGVTQFPSHSVIEKGQTVTLRCDPISGHDNLYWYRRVMGKEIKFLLHFVKESKQDESGMPNNRFLAERTGGTYSTLKVQPAELEDSGVYFCASSNSYEQYFGPGTRLTVT.

The rearrangement links TRBV5-1 to TRBJ2-1; 12 bases match TRBD2. With V trimmed by 4 bases and J by 2 bases, 10 bases remained unmatched. CDR1 is SGHRS, CDR2 YFSETQ, per germline. CDR3 size: 18 residues. The CDR3 reads CASSMNPGLAGPYNEQFF. DNA for the CDR3: TGCGCCAGCAGCATGAACCCGGGACTAGCGGGCCCCTACAATGAGCAGTTCTTC.

The V and J genes are TRBV29-1 and TRBJ1-4; 7 nucleotides match TRBD1. The CDR3 length is 14 residues. Germline V CDR1 and CDR2: SQVTM, ANQGSEA. Trimming took 7 bases from V and 5 from J; bases not matched to a gene: 10. CDR3: CSASGGTANEKLFF. The CDR3 DNA sequence: TGCAGCGCCTCAGGGGGGACAGCGAATGAAAAACTGTTTTTT.

The chain combines TRBV14 with TRBJ2-7; 7 bases align to TRBD1. CDR1 is SGHDN and CDR2 is FVKESK in the germline V gene. The CDR3 is made up of 21 amino acids. Trimming at V came to 2 bases and at J to 2 bases, leaving 24 bases not matched to a gene. CDR3 sequence (DNA): TGTGCCAGCAGCCAATTCACAGGGGATAAAGACGCCCTAGGGCGGGCCTACGAGCAGTACTTC. It codes for CASSQFTGDKDALGRAYEQYF.

The rearrangement links TRBV15 to TRBJ2-1, with TRBD2 matching 12 bases. CDR1 is LNHNV and CDR2 is YYDKDF in the germline V gene (reference sequence). The trim removed 0 bases at V and 4 bases at J, leaving 4 bases unmatched. This CDR3 spans 17 amino acids. The CDR3 sequence: CATSREGTSGPYNEQFF. CDR3 in DNA: TGTGCCACCAGCAGAGAAGGGACTAGCGGGCCTTACAATGAGCAGTTCTTC.

The chain couples TRBV4-2 to TRBJ2-5; D perhaps matches TRBD2 (5 bases). The CDR3 length is 16 residues. V lost 2 bases to trimming and J lost 1 base, with 14 bases between them. Germline CDR1 and CDR2: LGHNA and YNFKEQ. The CDR3 protein is CASSQSAGEPQETQYF. DNA for the CDR3: TGTGCCAGCAGCCAATCGGCGGGCGAGCCCCAAGAGACCCAGTACTTC.

The DNA of the CDR3 is TGTGCCAGCAGTTTGTTGGTAGCGGCGGGGACAGATACGCAGTATTTT. Amino acids: CASSLLVAAGTDTQYF. The chain has TRBV27 and TRBJ2-3; D might be TRBD2 (6 bases). Germline V gene lookup returns CDR1 MNHEY and CDR2 SMNVEV (reference sequence). V lost 3 bases to trimming and J lost 3 bases, with 16 bases between them. There are 16 residues in the CDR3.

The rearrangement uses TRBV9 and TRBJ2-1; a possible D gene is TRBD2 (5 bases). This CDR3 comprises 15 residues. In germline, CDR1 is SGDLS, CDR2 YYNGEE. V lost 4 bases, J lost 0 bases, and 11 bases lay in between. The DNA for the CDR3 is TGTGCCAGCAGCTTTAGGACTGTCTCCTACAATGAGCAGTTCTTC. As protein: CASSFRTVSYNEQFF.

This chain links TRBV7-8 with TRBJ1-2; TRBD1 agrees at 7 bases. V gave up 4 bases and J gave up 4 bases; unmatched junction bases: 9. Germline-derived CDR1 and CDR2 are SGHVS and FQNEAQ. CDR3 size: 15 residues. CDR3 sequence: CASSSRTGSAYGYTF. CDR3 DNA sequence: TGTGCCAGCAGCTCCCGGACAGGCTCCGCCTATGGCTACACCTTC.

Of note for this clone: One end of the junction fails to match germline, which may point to a read error. This sequence joins TRBV4-3 and TRBJ2-7; TRBD1 aligns across 7 bases. The CDR3 extends over 14 amino acids. CDR1 and CDR2 (germline): LGHNA, YSLEER. The CDR3 here is CASSEDRVAYEQYF. The DNA for the CDR3 is TGCGCCAGCAGCGAAGACAGGGTCGCCTACGAGCAGTACTTC.

The genes are TRBV9 and TRBJ2-1; 15 nucleotides align to TRBD2. V was clipped by 4 bases and J by 8 bases; unmatched bases: 7. Per the germline V gene, CDR1 is SGDLS and CDR2 is YYNGEE. CDR3 length: 16 amino acids. The CDR3 here is CASSTGLAGGIDEQFF. The CDR3 region has the DNA TGTGCCAGCAGCACCGGACTAGCGGGAGGGATCGATGAGCAGTTCTTC.

The V gene is TRBV7-8, the J gene TRBJ1-1, with a weak D call TRBD1 (5 bases). CDR1 is SGHVS, CDR2 FQNEAQ, per germline. Trimming left V 5 bases short and J 4 bases short, with 17 bases between. The CDR3 is 15 amino acids. The CDR3 sequence: CASSPGGPGITEAFF. CDR3 sequence (DNA): TGTGCCAGCAGCCCGGGGGGACCGGGGATCACTGAAGCTTTCTTT.

V is TRBV5-1 and J is TRBJ2-5; tentative D call: TRBD2 (6 bases). Trimming left V 4 bases short and J 5 bases short, with 9 bases between. The CDR3 contains 12 residues. Per germline, CDR1 SGHRS and CDR2 YFSETQ. The CDR3 is CASSPEGETQYF. In DNA form, the CDR3 reads TGCGCCAGCAGCCCGGAGGGGGAGACCCAGTACTTC.

The V call is TRBV6-1, the J call TRBJ2-3; possibly TRBD2 for D (5 bases). Trimming took 4 bases from V and 4 from J, leaving 12 bases between them. The length of the CDR3 is 14 residues. CDR1 and CDR2 (germline): MNHNS, SASEGT. CDR3 in DNA: TGTGCCAGCAGTGGGGGTCTGGAGGCAGATACGCAGTATTTT. This codes for CASSGGLEADTQYF.

This clone was counted a single time. V and J are TRBV7-9 and TRBJ2-5; D may be TRBD1 (5 bases). Germline values: CDR1 SEHNR, CDR2 FQNEAQ (reference sequence). The CDR3 has 13 amino acids. The ends were cut back, 4 bases at V and 0 bases at J, with 6 bases in the middle. The CDR3 DNA reads as TGTGCCAGCAGCTCAGGGAACCAAGAGACCCAGTACTTC. Translating it yields CASSSGNQETQYF.